This entry is about one T cell receptor beta chain. Its cognate antigen is unknown. Germline lookup yields CDR1 MDHEN and CDR2 SYDVKM. There are 13 residues in the CDR3. Trimming removed 8 bases at V and 4 bases at J, with 14 bases between. This specimen belongs to a study of CD8 T cells in Susac syndrome. Study results and limitations: The study conceded that relatively few individuals underwent its TCR sequencing and HLA analysis.

Sequencing targeted TCR beta in blood CD8+ and CD4+ T cells. Controls matched for sex and age were healthy donors. An input of roughly 0.5 to 1 ug of RNA was subjected to reverse transcription using random hexamers. Multiplex immunoSEQ PCR targeted 54 Vbeta and 13 Jbeta TCR beta segments. Each CDR3 protein is one row after TCRdb ran MiXCR on the immunoSEQ multiplex PCR reads. The data hold some 130,000 distinct CDR3 sequences, with roughly 96% observed a single time. V and J are TRBV28 and TRBJ1-2; D possibly corresponds to TRBD1 (5 bases). The source is a human donor in good health. Sequenced material: CD4+ T cells from PBMCs. CDR3 bases: TGTGCCAGCGGGACCCCTTCAATCTATGGCTACACCTTC. The encoded protein is CASGTPSIYGYTF.